The source of this TCR beta chain is a study of cytomegalovirus exposure and HLA in healthy donors (TCRdb year 2017). Concerning the study at large: According to an earlier analysis of 587 of the donors, about 179 million T cells yielded 95 million to 140 million unique TCR beta sequences and around 300 Gb of sequence data. Typing coverage differed by locus: A, B, C, DRB1 and DQB1 were typed in roughly 620-630 donors, DQA1 in about 550, DPA1 in 600 to 610, and DPB1 in around 490. To predict cytomegalovirus infection status, the study brought together high-throughput TCR immunosequencing, statistical association of individual TCRs with disease status, and machine learning. To study patterns of TCR occurrence, a later analysis re-analyzed previously published TCR beta repertoires from several hundred donors and added high-resolution HLA genotyping. Rather than drawing on any new phenotypic data, the later analysis identified candidate immune exposures from TCR beta sequences and the way those sequences occurred across donors. Among some 400 genotyped donors of the cohort, an average of around 250,000 unique TCR beta nucleotide sequences was sequenced per donor, of which 15% to 20% were non-productive. The genetic ancestry cluster associated with self-reported Caucasian donors included 81% of the 398 genotyped donors. Several DR-DQ haplotypes were handled as single units for association and clustering, since linkage in the cohort was strong. In addition to the first cohort of approximately 670 subjects, a separate validation cohort of under 150 different subjects was used. All discovery cohort repertoires had been generated using a single sequencing platform. An early release covering 500 to 750 HLA-typed donors comprised about 320 gigabases of sequencing data and around 85 million unique TCR sequences. A later genetic analysis took genome-wide SNP genotypes for about 65% of the 666 donors and used that subset as a discovery cohort. Donor age, sex, ethnicity and CMV serostatus were compiled together with the repertoire data. In an earlier analysis of around 540 of the donors, high-throughput TCR beta sequencing was used to judge whether each TCR beta V gene segment behaved as functional or pseudogenic. The study aimed to test whether cataloging public T cell receptors could reveal signatures of past pathogen exposure. HLA typing covered class I and class II loci at four-digit resolution. The T cell repertoires of several hundred subjects were profiled by immunosequencing and related to cytomegalovirus serostatus.

CDR1 and CDR2 are read off the germline V gene as SQVTM and ANQGSEA. CDR3 length: 14 amino acids, cysteine to phenylalanine. The retained sequence is limited to the CDR3, 42 bases, with the frame set at the first base. Trimming accounts for 3 bases at V and 5 bases at J, while the number of junction bases matched to no gene is 6. The cohort consisted of 600 to 700 healthy bone marrow donors. All cohort members were sampled while nominally healthy, although unrecorded immune exposures were likely present. The donor was CMV seropositive and belonged to the group of over 250 seropositive cohort members. Each donor provided a peripheral blood sample, and peripheral blood mononuclear cells were used for TCR beta sequencing. Genomic DNA extraction from the blood cell samples was performed with the Qiagen DNeasy Blood Extraction Kit. Of note for this clone: It has no known antigen specificity. One base away there is no much larger clone; base qualities are not given.

What the authors observed across the whole study: Several of the top co-occurrence clusters appeared to be linked to parvovirus B19, influenza, CMV and Epstein-Barr virus, according to a later analysis. Broadly in line with IMGT annotations, most TCR beta V segments showed up in productive rearrangements about 87% or about 30% of the time in an earlier analysis of 450 to 750 of the donors. According to the authors, the approach could potentially be generalized to other disease states and immunological phenotypes. A later genetic analysis reported fewer N-insertions in productive TCRs among donors in an Asian-associated ancestry cluster than the 666-donor mean. When HLA alleles, especially DR and DQ, strongly co-occurred, attributing TCR associations to individual alleles was difficult. Specific HLA alleles were associated with 15,000 to 20,000 TCR beta sequences at a false discovery rate of 0.05 in a later analysis. Sequencing depth was assumed to be roughly uniform across donors in the presence/absence analyses, though that assumption may not hold. A later analysis found that most CMV-associated TCR beta chains appeared HLA-restricted, with HLA associations seemingly driven largely by CMV exposure. The earlier analysis of some 540 of the donors excluded 15 to 20 rarely observed V segments, including chromosome 9 orphons, because counts were too low. A further reported finding was that TCR beta sequences accurately predicted the HLA-A and HLA-B alleles for most subjects in the first cohort. Because HLA typing was missing for some donors at each locus, association tests included only the typed subset. For the cohort, immune exposure information was limited to CMV serostatus. A cluster of highly shared sequence variants was judged likely to be a technical artifact of the sequencing pipeline. In a later analysis, HLA-associated TCR beta chains were found to be more clonally expanded and to have lower generation probabilities than equally common non-associated chains. In vitro tests confirmed that a few of the cytomegalovirus-associated TCR beta chains recognize cytomegalovirus antigens. A later genetic analysis associated a missense DCLRE1C variant with V-gene and J-gene trimming of TCR beta chains, and an independent cohort replicated the association. Correlated functional status among segregating V segments might reflect linkage disequilibrium, but an unknown experimental factor could not be ruled out. The study gave a list of 150 to 200 TCR beta chains associated with cytomegalovirus. The cohort was sequenced for TCR beta chains only, and without alpha or paired-chain data the features that could be detected were limited. The classifier was reported to diagnose cytomegalovirus status with high specificity and sensitivity in both the original cohort and the validation cohort. According to a later analysis, TCR association rates differed among HLA loci, with DRB1 alleles showing the most associated TCRs and HLA-C alleles showing the fewest. Across donors, most TCR sequences were observed very rarely, whereas some public TCRs were present in many individuals. Some IMGT-functional V segments, including TRBV6-2 and TRBV6-3, could not be told apart with the 87-base-pair reads, so those segments were excluded.

Library prep was done by the immunoSEQ multiplex PCR assay. The multiplex PCR relied on a mix of 60 forward primers for TCR Vbeta segments and 13 reverse primers for TCR Jbeta segments. The CDR3 region of rearranged TCR beta genes was amplified from genomic DNA by a multiplex PCR assay. On the Illumina HiSeq System, the amplified TCR beta libraries were sequenced as 87-base-pair reads. In the authors' own workflow: A later analysis tallied roughly 78 million unique TCR beta chains across the 666 repertoires, and approximately 11 million of those chains were shared by two or more donors. Raw reads were error-corrected and collapsed into unique sequences with a nearest-neighbor algorithm that merged closely related sequences to remove PCR and sequencing errors. V, D and J gene segments were assigned by aligning CDR3 sequences to IMGT reference sequences. For a sequence to be retained, at least a six-nucleotide match to both a V gene segment and a J gene segment was required. A rearrangement was called productive if the CDR3 had no stop codons and remained in frame with V and J, and every other rearrangement was called non-productive. CDR3 was defined according to IMGT convention as the region running from the second conserved V-encoded cysteine to the conserved J-encoded phenylalanine. The earlier analysis of 587 of the donors excluded any sequence lacking an unambiguous match to a single V gene segment. An earlier analysis of 587 of the donors called V segments functional above 56.7% productive rearrangements and segregating when the between-donor standard deviation exceeded 5%. A statistical classification framework was built for diagnosing cytomegalovirus status from the catalog of TCR beta chain sequences. In a later analysis, TCR nucleotide sequences were compared against IMGT/GENE-DB human TR gene sequences so that V and J genes could be assigned. A later analysis assigned CDR3 sequences and most-parsimonious VDJ recombination scenarios with the TCRdist pipeline. In a later analysis, every TCR beta chain was defined by the combination of its CDR3 amino acid sequence and its V-gene family, and reads without a unique V-gene family were dropped. In a later analysis, 450 to 600 highly shared, low-generation-probability nucleotide sequences were removed to address suspected cross-contamination and a sequencing artifact. A later analysis calculated a clonal expansion index for each public chain from normalized within-repertoire ranks of inferred template counts. A later analysis computed generation probabilities with a VDJ recombination model fitted to out-of-frame rearrangements, and checked the results against IGoR. In a later analysis, hypergeometric tests were used to score TCR-TCR, TCR-HLA and TCR-CMV co-occurrence, with a repertoire-size bias correction applied to TCR pairs. In a later analysis, false discovery rates were estimated by permuting HLA or CMV assignments 20 times. In a later analysis, co-occurring TCRs were grouped using DBSCAN, with TCRdist sequence similarity added in when clustering inside HLA-allele-positive subsets. For co-occurrence clustering, repertoires with fewer than 30,000 or more than 120,000 public chains were excluded, along with four or five repertoires with anomalous nucleotide sharing. This is the immuneACCESS table as TCRdb keeps it, with only in-frame sequences that have V and J called. A part of the clones is gone; compared with another copy, unresolved V genes explain less than half, and the rest is unexplained. The DNA gave D and trimming, while V, J and clone size come from that table. The sample data list 100,000 to 150,000 clones, and more than 60% of these were observed just once. Around 9.1% of the sample comes from the top ten.

This clonotype was obtained from a woman aged 45-60 years in good health and CMV-seropositive. The chain employs TRBV29-1 and TRBJ2-3; 9 bases in between match TRBD1. Sequenced: PBMCs. The DNA sequence is as follows: TGCAGCGTTGACCTGACAGGGGGTGGAGATACGCAGTATTTT. Translated, this gives CSVDLTGGGDTQYF.